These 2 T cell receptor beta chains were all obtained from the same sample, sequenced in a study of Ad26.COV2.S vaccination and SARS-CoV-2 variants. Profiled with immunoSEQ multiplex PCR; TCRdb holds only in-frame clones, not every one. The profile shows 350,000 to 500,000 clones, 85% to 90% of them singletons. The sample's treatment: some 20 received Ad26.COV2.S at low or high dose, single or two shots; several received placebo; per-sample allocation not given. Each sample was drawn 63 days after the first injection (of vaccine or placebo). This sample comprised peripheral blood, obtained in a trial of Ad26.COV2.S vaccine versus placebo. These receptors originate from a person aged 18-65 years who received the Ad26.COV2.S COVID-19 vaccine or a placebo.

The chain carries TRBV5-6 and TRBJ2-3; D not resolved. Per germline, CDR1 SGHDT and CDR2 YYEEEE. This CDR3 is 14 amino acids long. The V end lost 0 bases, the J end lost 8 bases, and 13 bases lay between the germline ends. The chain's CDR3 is CASSLGAGGSTQYF. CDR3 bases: TGTGCCAGCAGCTTGGGGGCAGGCGGCTCTACGCAGTATTTT.

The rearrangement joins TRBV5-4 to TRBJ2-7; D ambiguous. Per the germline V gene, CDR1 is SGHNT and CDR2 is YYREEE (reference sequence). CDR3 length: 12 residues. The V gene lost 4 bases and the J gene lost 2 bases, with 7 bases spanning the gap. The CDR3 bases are TGTGCCAGCAGCACTGAAGCCTACGAGCAGTACTTC. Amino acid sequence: CASSTEAYEQYF. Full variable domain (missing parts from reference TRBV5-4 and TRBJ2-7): ETGVTQSPTHLIKTRGQQVTLRCSSQSGHNTVSWYQQALGQGPQFIFQYYREEENGRGNFPPRFSGLQFPNYSSELNVNALELDDSALYLCASSTEAYEQYFGPGTRLTVT.